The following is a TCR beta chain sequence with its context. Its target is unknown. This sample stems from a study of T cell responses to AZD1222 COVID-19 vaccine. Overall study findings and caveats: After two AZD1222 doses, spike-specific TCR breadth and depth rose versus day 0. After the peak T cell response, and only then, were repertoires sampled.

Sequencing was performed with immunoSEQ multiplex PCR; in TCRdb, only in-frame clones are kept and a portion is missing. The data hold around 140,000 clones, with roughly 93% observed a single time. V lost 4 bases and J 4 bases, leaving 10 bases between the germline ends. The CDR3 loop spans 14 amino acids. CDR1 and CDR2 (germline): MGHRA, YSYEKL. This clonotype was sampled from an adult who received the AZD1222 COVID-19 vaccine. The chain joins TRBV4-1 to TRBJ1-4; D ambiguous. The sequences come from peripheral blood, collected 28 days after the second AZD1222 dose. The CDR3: CASSLGWSNEKLFF. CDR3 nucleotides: TGCGCCAGCAGCCTTGGGTGGAGTAATGAAAAACTGTTTTTT.